This TCR beta chain stems from a study of T cells after posttransplantation cyclophosphamide. General study points: Later blood repertoires were often dominated by clones from the donor CD8+ memory compartment. Blood and skin or GI T cell repertoires showed limited TRB overlap. Recipient CMV seropositivity and CMV reactivation strongly tracked TRB clonality.

Sequencing was performed with immunoSEQ multiplex PCR; in TCRdb, only in-frame clones are kept and a portion is missing. This set yields about 10,000 clones and no singletons; the top ten hold more than 25%. Per germline, CDR1 KGHSH and CDR2 LQKENI. Trimming cost V 2 bases and J 5 bases, with 9 bases left between them. The CDR3 is made up of 13 amino acids. This clone came up many times. Its antigen is unidentified. Busulfan-fludarabine conditioning, marrow transplant, and cyclophosphamide on days +3 and +4 were administered. The V call is TRBV18, the J call TRBJ1-1; D may be TRBD1 (5 bases). The clonotype was recovered from a female patient in her 40s who received an allogeneic stem cell transplant from a related donor, was CMV-positive, and had no GVHD. Part of the T cell pool may stem from the graft donor. This specimen consisted of PBMCs, obtained after allogeneic stem cell transplant with posttransplant cyclophosphamide. The DNA of the CDR3 is TGTGCCAGCTCACCAGCCGGGGGGACTGAAGCTTTCTTT. It yields the protein CASSPAGGTEAFF.